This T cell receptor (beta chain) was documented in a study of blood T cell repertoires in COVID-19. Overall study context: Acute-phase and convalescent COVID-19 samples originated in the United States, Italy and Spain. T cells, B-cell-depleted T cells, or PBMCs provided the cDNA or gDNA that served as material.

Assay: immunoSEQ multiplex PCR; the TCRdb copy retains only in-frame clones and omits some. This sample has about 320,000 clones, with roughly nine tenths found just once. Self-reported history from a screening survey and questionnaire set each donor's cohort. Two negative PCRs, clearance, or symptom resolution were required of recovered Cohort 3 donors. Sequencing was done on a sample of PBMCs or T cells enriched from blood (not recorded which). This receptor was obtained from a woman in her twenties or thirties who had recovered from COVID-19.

In nucleotides, the CDR3 is TGTGCCAGCAGCTTAGGGCGGCGGGGGGACGACCCCGAGCAGTACTTC. This translates into CASSLGRRGDDPEQYF. The chain combines TRBV11-2 with TRBJ2-7, with 8 bases aligning to TRBD2. Germline CDR1 and CDR2: SGHAT and FQNNGV. V shed 1 base and J 6 bases; nucleotides not matched to a gene: 11. The CDR3 runs 16 residues.